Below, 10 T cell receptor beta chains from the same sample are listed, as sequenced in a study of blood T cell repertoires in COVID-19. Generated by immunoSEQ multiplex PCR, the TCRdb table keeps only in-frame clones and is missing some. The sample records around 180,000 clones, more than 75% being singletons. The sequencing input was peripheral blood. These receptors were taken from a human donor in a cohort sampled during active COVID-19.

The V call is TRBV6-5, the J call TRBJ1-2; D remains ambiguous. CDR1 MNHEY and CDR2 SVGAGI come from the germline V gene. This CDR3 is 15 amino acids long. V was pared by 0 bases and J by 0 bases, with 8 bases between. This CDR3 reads CASSYSPRTNYGYTF. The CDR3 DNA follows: TGTGCCAGCAGTTACTCTCCGCGGACTAACTATGGCTACACCTTC.

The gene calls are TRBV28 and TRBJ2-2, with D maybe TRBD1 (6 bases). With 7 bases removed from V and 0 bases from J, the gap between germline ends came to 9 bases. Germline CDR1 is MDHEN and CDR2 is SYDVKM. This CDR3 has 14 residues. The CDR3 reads CASIGGTNTGELFF. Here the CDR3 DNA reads TGTGCCAGCATAGGGGGAACGAACACCGGGGAGCTGTTTTTT.

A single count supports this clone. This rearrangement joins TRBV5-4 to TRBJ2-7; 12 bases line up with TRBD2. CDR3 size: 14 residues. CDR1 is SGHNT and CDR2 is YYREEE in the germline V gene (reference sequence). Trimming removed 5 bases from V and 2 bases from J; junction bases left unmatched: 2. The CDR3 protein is CASSASGGAYEQYF. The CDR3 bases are TGTGCCAGCAGTGCTAGCGGGGGGGCCTACGAGCAGTACTTC.

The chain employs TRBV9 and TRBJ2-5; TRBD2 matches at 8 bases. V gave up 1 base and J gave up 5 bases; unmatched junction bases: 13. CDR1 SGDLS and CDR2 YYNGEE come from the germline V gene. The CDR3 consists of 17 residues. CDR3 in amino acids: CASSVSESRAGVETQYF. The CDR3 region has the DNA TGTGCCAGCAGCGTATCGGAGAGTCGAGCGGGAGTCGAGACCCAGTACTTC.

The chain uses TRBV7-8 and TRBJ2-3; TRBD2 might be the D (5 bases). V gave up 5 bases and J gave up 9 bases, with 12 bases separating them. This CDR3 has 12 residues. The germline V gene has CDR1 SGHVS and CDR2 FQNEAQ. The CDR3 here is CASSPAPGTQYF. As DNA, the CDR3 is TGTGCCAGCAGCCCTGCCCCGGGGACGCAGTATTTT.

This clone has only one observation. CDR3 coding DNA: TGTGCCAGCACCGAGGCCCTAGTCTATGGCTACACCTTC. As protein: CASTEALVYGYTF. This chain uses TRBV6-6 with TRBJ1-2; D gene uncertain. The ends were cut back, 7 bases at V and 4 bases at J, with 13 bases in the middle. This CDR3 spans 13 amino acids. From germline, CDR1 is MNHNY and CDR2 SVGAGI (reference sequence).

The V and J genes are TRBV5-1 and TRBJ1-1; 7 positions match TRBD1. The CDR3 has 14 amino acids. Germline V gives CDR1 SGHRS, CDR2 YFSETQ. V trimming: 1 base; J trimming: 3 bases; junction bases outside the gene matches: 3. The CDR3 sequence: CASSLTGADTEAFF. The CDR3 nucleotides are TGCGCCAGCAGCTTGACAGGGGCTGACACTGAAGCTTTCTTT.

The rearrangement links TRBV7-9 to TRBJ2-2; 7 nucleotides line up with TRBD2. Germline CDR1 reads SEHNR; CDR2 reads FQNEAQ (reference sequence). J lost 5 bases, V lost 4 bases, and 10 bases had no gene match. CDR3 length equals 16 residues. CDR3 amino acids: CASSYRAGTTTGELFF. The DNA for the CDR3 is TGTGCCAGCAGCTACCGGGCCGGGACTACGACCGGGGAGCTGTTTTTT.

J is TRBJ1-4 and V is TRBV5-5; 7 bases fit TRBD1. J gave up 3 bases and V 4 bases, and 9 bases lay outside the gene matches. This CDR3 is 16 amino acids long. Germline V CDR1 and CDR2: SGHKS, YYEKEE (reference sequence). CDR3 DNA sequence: TGTGCCAGCAGCCTACCTCGACAGGGCGCTAATGAAAAACTGTTTTTT. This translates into CASSLPRQGANEKLFF. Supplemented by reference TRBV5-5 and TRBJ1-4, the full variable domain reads DAGVTQSPTHLIKTRGQQVTLRCSPISGHKSVSWYQQVLGQGPQFIFQYYEKEERGRGNFPDRFSARQFPNYSSELNVNALLLGDSALYLCASSLPRQGANEKLFFGSGTQLSVL.

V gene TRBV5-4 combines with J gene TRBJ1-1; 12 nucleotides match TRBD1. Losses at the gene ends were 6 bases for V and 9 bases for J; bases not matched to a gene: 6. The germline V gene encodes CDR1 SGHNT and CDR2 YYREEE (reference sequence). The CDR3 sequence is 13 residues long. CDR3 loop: CASIHRDRGQAFF. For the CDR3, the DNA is TGTGCCAGCATCCACCGGGACAGGGGGCAAGCTTTCTTT.